Shown below are 12 T cell receptor beta chains from a single sample sequenced in a study of T-cell memory formation after mild COVID-19. TCRdb re-analysed the 5' RACE reads in MiXCR, keeping a single row per CDR3 protein. The top ten clones hold approximately 12% of a sample with under 200,000 distinct CDR3 sequences, 30% to 35% of them seen once. The sample consisted of PBMCs or a T cell subset sorted from them (not recorded which). These receptors originate from an adult woman who had mild COVID-19 (a few samples of this study predate the infection). Cell type and time point are not known.

This chain connects TRBV7-9 to TRBJ2-7; 9 bases line up with TRBD2. There are 21 residues in the CDR3. Germline V gene data show CDR1 as SEHNR and CDR2 as FQNEAQ (reference sequence). The V segment lost 5 bases and the J segment 2 bases; nucleotides outside the gene matches: 25. CDR3 sequence reads: CASSPQDSGSISGSSAYEQYF. CDR3 nucleotide sequence: TGTGCCAGCAGCCCACAAGACTCAGGATCAATTAGCGGGAGTAGCGCCTACGAGCAGTACTTC.

The CDR3 spells CASSWGQGYNEQFF. In DNA, the CDR3 is TGCGCCAGCAGCTGGGGACAGGGGTACAATGAGCAGTTCTTC. V gene TRBV5-1 combines with J gene TRBJ2-1, with TRBD1 matching 10 bases. The CDR3 has 14 residues. V was pared by 3 bases and J by 4 bases, with 1 base of the junction left unmatched. Germline V gene sequence: CDR1 SGHRS, CDR2 YFSETQ.

This clonotype turned up a few times. V gene TRBV6-2 or TRBV6-3 combines with J gene TRBJ2-7; 7 bases are shared with TRBD2. The V gene's germline CDR1 is MNHEY and CDR2 SVGEGT. The J segment lost 2 bases and the V segment lost 9 bases, leaving 7 bases of the junction unmatched. The length of the CDR3 is 13 residues. This chain's CDR3 is CASGGTTPYEQYF. DNA of the CDR3: TGTGCCAGTGGCGGGACTACCCCCTACGAGCAGTACTTC.

The chain recombines TRBV7-9 with TRBJ2-1; 15 bases are a match to TRBD2. Trimming at V came to 5 bases and at J to 6 bases, leaving 8 bases not matched to a gene. CDR3 length equals 17 residues. CDR1 and CDR2 from the germline V gene are SEHNR and FQNEAQ (reference sequence). The CDR3 DNA sequence: TGTGCCAGCAGCCAAGGACTAGCGGGGGGGCCGGTCAATGAGCAGTTCTTC. Its protein product is CASSQGLAGGPVNEQFF.

Points on this clonotype: The junction shows a germline mismatch at one end, possibly a read error. V gene TRBV12-3 or TRBV12-4 combines with J gene TRBJ1-1; D remains unclear. The CDR3 consists of 16 residues. In DNA form, the CDR3 reads TGTGCCAGCAGCTTAGGCGGAGGACGGACGAACACTGAAGCTTTCTTT. This translates into CASSLGGGRTNTEAFF.

This chain uses TRBV20-1 with TRBJ2-3; no firm D call. Germline values: CDR1 DFQATT, CDR2 SNEGSKA (reference sequence). V was shortened by 0 bases and J by 3 bases, with 10 bases between the two germline ends. The CDR3 has 14 amino acids. Here the CDR3 DNA reads TGCAGTGCTAGAGACGTCCGGAAGACAGATACGCAGTATTTT. This encodes CSARDVRKTDTQYF.

The chain employs TRBV4-1 and TRBJ1-1, with D maybe TRBD1 (6 bases). Germline V gene sequence: CDR1 MGHRA, CDR2 YSYEKL. V was pared by 6 bases and J by 1 base, with 15 bases between. CDR3 length: 15 amino acids. CDR3 in amino acids: CASRPAGQRNTEAFF. The CDR3 bases are TGCGCCAGCAGACCGGCCGGACAGCGGAACACTGAAGCTTTCTTT.

CDR3 DNA sequence: TGTGCCAGCAGCTTAACGGCTAGCAATGAGCAGTTCTTC. This codes for CASSLTASNEQFF. The chain carries TRBV7-9 and TRBJ2-1; D uncertain. V lost 2 bases and J 6 bases, leaving 8 bases between the germline ends. CDR1 and CDR2 from the germline V gene are SEHNR and FQNEAQ (reference sequence). The CDR3 length is 13 residues.

This clonotype was recorded a few times. The CDR3 DNA is TGCGCCAGCAGCCAGGGTGCACAGACCTACGAGCAGTACTTC. Protein: CASSQGAQTYEQYF. V and J are TRBV5-1 and TRBJ2-7; maybe TRBD1 (5 bases). Germline V gene lookup returns CDR1 SGHRS and CDR2 YFSETQ. The CDR3 loop spans 14 amino acids. Between the trimmed V and J ends, which lost 4 bases and 2 bases, there was a span of 13 bases.

This clonotype was seen at least ten times. The genes are TRBV20-1 and TRBJ1-1, with D possibly being TRBD1 (6 bases). The V gene's germline CDR1 is DFQATT and CDR2 SNEGSKA (reference sequence). The V and J ends lost 0 bases and 1 base respectively, with 9 bases between them. This CDR3 is built from 14 residues. Here the CDR3 reads CSARDQQGNTEAFF. In nucleotides, the CDR3 is TGCAGTGCTAGAGATCAACAGGGGAACACTGAAGCTTTCTTT.

This clonotype was recorded a few times. The chain links TRBV5-6 to TRBJ2-5; D uncertain. The CDR3 contains 16 residues. V gave up 0 bases and J gave up 1 base, with 13 bases separating them. CDR1 and CDR2 from the germline V gene are SGHDT and YYEEEE. The CDR3 DNA sequence: TGTGCCAGCAGCTTGGGGATTGGGCAGTCCCAAGAGACCCAGTACTTC. Translated: CASSLGIGQSQETQYF.

This clonotype is a singleton in its sample. The J gene is TRBJ2-5, the V gene TRBV20-1, with TRBD1 matching over 8 bases. CDR3 size: 12 residues. The trim removed 5 bases at V and 4 bases at J, leaving 3 bases unmatched. Germline lookup yields CDR1 DFQATT and CDR2 SNEGSKA (reference sequence). CDR3 amino acids: CSAGQGIETQYF. The CDR3 DNA reads TGCAGTGCTGGACAGGGAATAGAGACCCAGTACTTC.